Described below is a single TCR beta chain sequence and its context. This entry comes from a study of blood T cell repertoires in COVID-19. As for the study in general: Researchers got acute and convalescent COVID-19 samples from the United States, Italy and Spain. PBMCs, B-cell-depleted T cells, or T cells were the source of the cDNA or gDNA that made up the material.

This table comes from immunoSEQ multiplex PCR, and its TCRdb copy is limited to in-frame clones, with some not included. This sample has roughly 190,000 clones, with about 85% found just once. The germline gives CDR1 SNHLY, CDR2 FYNNEI. CDR3 size: 14 residues. V gave up 7 bases and J gave up 7 bases, with 19 bases separating them. The chain employs TRBV2 and TRBJ2-5; the D gene is possibly TRBD2 (7 bases). The sequenced sample consisted of peripheral blood. This sequence originates from a man in his 60s with active or convalescent COVID-19. CDR3 loop: CASIGGVSFGTQYF. In nucleotides, the CDR3 is TGTGCCAGCATAGGGGGGGTCAGTTTTGGGACCCAGTACTTC.